This is a list of T cell receptor beta chains from one sample in a study of glioma-infiltrating T cells after dendritic cell vaccination. Only in-frame clones appear in the TCRdb table, and some are missing; sequencing was by immunoSEQ multiplex PCR. The table lists some 90,000 clones, 75% to 85% of them singletons, with approximately 2% in the top ten. The sequences come from blood, collected after dendritic cell vaccination. The receptors were sampled from a human donor with glioblastoma. The CDR3 runs from the conserved cysteine through the conserved F or W. A D gene is named only where the DNA matches it firmly. Clone size appears in some rows only: once, few, many, or a class for an expanded clone.

V	D	size	J	CDR3	DNA
TRBV6-5	TRBD2	few	TRBJ2-7	CASTPKYGGAYEQYF	TGTGCCAGCACCCCGAAATACGGGGGGGCCTACGAGCAGTACTTC
TRBV5-1	TRBD1	NA	TRBJ1-2	CASSAQLVQGAGGYTF	TGCGCCAGCAGCGCACAATTGGTTCAGGGGGCCGGTGGCTACACCTTC
TRBV27	TRBD1	once	TRBJ1-4	CASSPGTGDEKLFF	TGTGCCAGCAGCCCAGGGACAGGGGATGAAAAACTGTTTTTT
TRBV19	NA	NA	TRBJ2-7	CASSRGQGPGYEQYF	TGTGCCAGTAGTAGAGGACAAGGCCCTGGCTACGAGCAGTACTTC
TRBV27	TRBD1	NA	TRBJ2-1	CASRQDRGPYNEQFF	TGTGCCAGCAGACAGGACAGGGGCCCCTACAATGAGCAGTTCTTC
TRBV5-1	TRBD1	few	TRBJ1-4	CASSSQGQGLEKLFF	TGCGCCAGCAGCTCTCAGGGACAGGGTCTGGAAAAACTGTTTTTT
TRBV6-5	NA	few	TRBJ1-1	CASIPLERGTEAFF	TGTGCCAGCATTCCCTTGGAGCGTGGCACTGAAGCTTTCTTT
TRBV11-2	NA	NA	TRBJ2-5	CASSLVFLGRRVETQYF	TGTGCCAGCAGCTTAGTTTTCTTGGGTAGGAGAGTAGAGACCCAGTACTTC
TRBV7-9	NA	NA	TRBJ1-4	CASSIRAATNEKLFF	TGTGCCAGCAGCATCAGGGCTGCAACTAATGAAAAACTGTTTTTT
TRBV6-5	NA	NA	TRBJ1-1	CASSYSTGTEAFF	TGTGCCAGCAGTTACTCGACGGGGACAGAAGCTTTCTTT
TRBV5-1	NA	NA	TRBJ2-7	CASSGGPSQGSYEQYF	TGCGCCAGCAGCGGGGGCCCCTCCCAGGGCTCCTACGAGCAGTACTTC
TRBV7-2	TRBD2	NA	TRBJ2-7	CASRVRAGGPYEQYF	TGTGCCAGCAGGGTGCGAGCGGGGGGGCCCTACGAGCAGTACTTC
TRBV6-1	TRBD1	NA	TRBJ2-5	CASSTGQGVETQYF	TGTGCCAGCAGCACCGGACAGGGGGTGGAGACCCAGTACTTC
TRBV2	NA	NA	TRBJ1-2	CASIRTEAGGYTF	TGTGCCTCAATTAGGACAGAGGCTGGGGGCTACACCTTC
TRBV6-5	NA	NA	TRBJ2-3	CASSGPGHTDTQYF	TGTGCCAGCAGTGGTCCGGGACACACAGATACGCAGTATTTT
TRBV5-1	TRBD1	NA	TRBJ1-4	CASSPLDRPNEKLFF	TGCGCCAGCAGCCCCCTGGACAGGCCGAATGAAAAACTGTTTTTT
TRBV7-2	TRBD1	NA	TRBJ2-7	CASSSYRGPDEQYF	TGTGCCAGCAGCTCCTACAGGGGCCCCGACGAGCAGTACTTC
TRBV5-1	NA	NA	TRBJ2-3	CASSFERGTDTQYF	TGCGCCAGCAGCTTCGAGAGGGGCACAGATACGCAGTATTTT
TRBV9	TRBD1	once	TRBJ2-3	CASSAAGQGGTDTQYF	TGTGCCAGCAGCGCCGCGGGACAGGGTGGGACAGATACGCAGTATTTT
TRBV5-1	TRBD2	NA	TRBJ2-1	CASSLSGSFGNEQFF	TGCGCCAGCAGCTTGAGCGGGAGCTTCGGTAATGAGCAGTTCTTC
TRBV27	NA	NA	TRBJ2-6	CASSSPSSGANVLTF	TGTGCCAGCAGTTCTCCTAGCTCTGGGGCCAACGTCCTGACTTTC
TRBV5-1	TRBD2	NA	TRBJ2-1	CASSLVGAGVSRHEQFF	TGCGCCAGCAGCTTGGTGGGAGCGGGAGTAAGTCGGCATGAGCAGTTCTTC
TRBV7-2	TRBD2	NA	TRBJ2-1	CASSFLAGGHSYNEQFF	TGTGCCAGCAGCTTTTTAGCGGGGGGGCACTCCTACAATGAGCAGTTCTTC
TRBV7-8	TRBD1	NA	TRBJ1-2	CASSLPPGQGDYGYTF	TGTGCCAGCAGCTTACCGCCGGGACAGGGGGACTATGGCTACACCTTC
TRBV5-6	NA	NA	TRBJ2-4	CASSLVGGGKNIQYF	TGTGCCAGCAGCTTGGTCGGCGGAGGCAAAAACATTCAGTACTTC
TRBV7-6	NA	NA	TRBJ1-5	CASSDSLDPLSNQPQHF	TGTGCCAGCAGCGACAGCCTCGACCCCCTTAGCAATCAGCCCCAGCATTTT
TRBV6-1	NA	NA	TRBJ1-6	CASTQGWNSPLHF	TGTGCCAGCACCCAGGGATGGAATTCACCCCTCCACTTT
TRBV11-2	TRBD2	few	TRBJ2-3	CASTAAQRGAQRGDTQYF	TGTGCCAGCACGGCGGCCCAGCGGGGGGCCCAAAGAGGGGATACGCAGTATTTT
TRBV6-5	TRBD1	NA	TRBJ1-1	CASSYDLQGANAFF	TGTGCCAGCAGTTACGACTTACAGGGGGCGAATGCTTTCTTT
TRBV7-2	NA	NA	TRBJ1-2	CASSSPQERHGYTF	TGTGCCAGCAGCTCCCCACAGGAGAGGCATGGCTACACCTTC
TRBV7-6	NA	NA	TRBJ1-6	CASSSSSYNSPLHF	TGTGCCAGCAGCTCCTCCTCCTATAATTCACCCCTCCACTTT
TRBV20-1	NA	NA	TRBJ1-1	CSARQNTEAFF	TGCAGTGCTAGACAGAACACTGAAGCTTTCTTT
TRBV27	NA	once	TRBJ2-3	CASSLFPDRKTTDTQYF	TGTGCCAGCAGTTTATTTCCGGACAGAAAGACCACAGATACGCAGTATTTT
TRBV5-1	NA	few	TRBJ2-5	CASSPLTGIEGETQYF	TGCGCCAGCAGCCCCCTAACAGGGATCGAGGGGGAGACCCAGTACTTC
TRBV10-3	TRBD1	once	TRBJ2-2	CAITRTGPSWTGELFF	TGTGCCATCACTAGGACAGGACCTTCGTGGACCGGGGAGCTGTTTTTT
TRBV10-1	NA	once	TRBJ2-3	CASSIRGSYSSQYF	TGCGCCAGCAGTATTAGGGGGTCCTACTCTTCGCAGTATTTT
TRBV19	TRBD1	NA	TRBJ2-4	CASRDRADLAKNIQYF	TGTGCCAGTAGGGACAGGGCGGACTTAGCCAAAAACATTCAGTACTTC
TRBV25-1	TRBD1	few	TRBJ2-7	CASSPRTGAYEQYF	TGTGCCAGCAGTCCAAGGACAGGGGCCTACGAGCAGTACTTC
TRBV7-6	TRBD1	NA	TRBJ2-5	CASSPITGVGETQYF	TGTGCCAGCAGCCCGATCACAGGGGTGGGCGAAACCCAGTACTTC
TRBV27	TRBD2	NA	TRBJ2-6	CASSFRGEGVSGANVLTF	TGTGCCAGCAGTTTTCGGGGGGAAGGGGTATCTGGGGCCAACGTCCTGACTTTC
TRBV9	NA	NA	TRBJ2-2	CASSGLTDRNTGELFF	TGTGCCAGCAGCGGCCTGACGGACAGGAACACCGGGGAGCTGTTTTTT
TRBV19	NA	NA	TRBJ1-1	CASSTQGLGTEAFF	TGTGCCAGTAGTACGCAGGGTCTTGGCACTGAAGCTTTCTTT
TRBV6-1	NA	NA	TRBJ1-3	CASSLSGNTIYF	TGTGCCAGCAGCCTATCTGGAAACACCATATATTTT
TRBV4-1	NA	NA	TRBJ1-2	CASSQSSGIVYGYTF	TGCGCCAGCAGCCAATCTTCGGGTATCGTCTATGGCTACACCTTC
TRBV5-4	NA	NA	TRBJ2-1	CASSLDIQGFNEQFF	TGTGCCAGCAGCTTGGACATCCAGGGGTTCAATGAGCAGTTCTTC
TRBV29-1	NA	NA	TRBJ2-7	CSVVKGVNGEQYF	TGCAGCGTTGTGAAGGGAGTTAACGGCGAGCAGTACTTC
TRBV29-1	NA	NA	TRBJ1-5	CSVSDSLNQPQHF	TGCAGCGTATCTGACAGCCTTAATCAGCCCCAGCATTTT
TRBV9	NA	NA	TRBJ2-3	CASSVVGSPLAPDTQYF	TGTGCCAGCAGCGTAGTAGGGAGCCCCCTCGCCCCAGATACGCAGTATTTT
TRBV7-6	TRBD1	NA	TRBJ1-5	CASSSRTGSNQPQHF	TGTGCCAGCAGCTCGAGGACAGGGAGCAATCAGCCCCAGCATTTT
TRBV27	TRBD2	NA	TRBJ2-1	CASSLGGLNNEQFF	TGTGCCAGCAGTTTAGGGGGACTAAACAATGAGCAGTTCTTC
TRBV7-8	TRBD1	NA	TRBJ1-4	CASSFRQGSEKLFF	TGTGCCAGCAGCTTCCGACAGGGATCCGAAAAACTGTTTTTT
TRBV29-1	NA	NA	TRBJ1-5	CSVAHGGDQPQHF	TGCAGCGTTGCCCACGGAGGGGATCAGCCCCAGCATTTT
TRBV2	TRBD1	NA	TRBJ1-1	CASRETGRGTEAFF	TGTGCCAGCAGAGAGACAGGGAGAGGTACTGAAGCTTTCTTT
TRBV7-3	TRBD2	NA	TRBJ2-1	CASSFGGSPYNEQFF	TGTGCCAGCAGCTTTGGCGGGAGCCCCTACAATGAGCAGTTCTTC
TRBV9	TRBD1	NA	TRBJ1-4	CASSPRQGGGEKLFF	TGTGCCAGCAGCCCAAGACAGGGAGGCGGTGAAAAACTGTTTTTT
TRBV9	TRBD1	once	TRBJ2-3	CASSRGGRADTQYF	TGTGCCAGCAGCAGAGGGGGCAGGGCAGATACGCAGTATTTT
TRBV18	TRBD1	NA	TRBJ2-7	CASSAGTASYEQYF	TGTGCCAGCTCAGCCGGGACAGCCTCCTACGAGCAGTACTTC